A selection of T cell receptor beta chains follows, all from one sample in a study of OX40 agonist ivuxolimab in advanced cancers. The assay was immunoSEQ multiplex PCR, and TCRdb's table has in-frame clones only and misses some. The sample has about 82,000 clones, 88% seen once. Sequenced material: CD4+ or CD8+ T cells sorted from blood, taken in a trial of the OX40 agonist ivuxolimab. All receptors derive from an adult with an advanced solid tumor such as melanoma, head and neck, liver or kidney cancer. Each CDR3 is given without its conserved first and last residue. Clone size is not always given. Where it is, it says once, few, many or a class for expanded clones.

v_call	clone_size	cdr3_aa
TRBV4-3	NA	ASSQDRTYEQY
TRBV28	once	ASSPPQSWYNEQF
TRBV7-2	NA	ASSLVGNYEQY
TRBV28	NA	ASSFNRNNSPLH
TRBV7-3	NA	ASSPGLPRATGELF
TRBV6-5	NA	ASSFQGGQPQH
TRBV14	NA	ASSRLGSNNEQF
TRBV28	NA	ASSGVIAGADTQY
TRBV28	NA	ASSFDGARGETQY
TRBV5-4	NA	ASSSVAGPWETQY
TRBV6-5	NA	ASSEGYGYT
TRBV19	NA	ASSITLGGIEPNYGYT
TRBV30	NA	AWSGDTYEQY
TRBV6-1	NA	ASTASPGPNYEQY
TRBV6-5	NA	ASSYSQGREKLF
TRBV7-2	NA	ASSLAGAGSYGYT
TRBV6-1	NA	ASSATGRLSGNTIY
TRBV6-6	NA	ASSTGGSTGELF
TRBV28	NA	ASSGPGANVLT
TRBV10-3	NA	AISRLAGGSSYEQY
TRBV28	NA	ASSPPGTGVSYGYT
TRBV6-1	NA	ASSESGSGDGTQY
TRBV6-6	once	ASRLQGANEKLF
TRBV11-2	NA	ASSFAGAEETQY
TRBV29-1	NA	SVGSGSYEQY
TRBV29-1	NA	SVEPTGRFNEQF
TRBV19	NA	ASSTLGGETQY
TRBV7-2	NA	ASSKQVYEQY
TRBV28	few	ASSPLGRTGATTRT
TRBV19	NA	ASSMGDSNTEAF
TRBV28	NA	ASSKTSGQYEQY